The rows below give T cell receptor beta chains drawn from one sample of a study of T cell changes during pregnancy in multiple sclerosis. Some clones are missing from TCRdb's copy, which holds only in-frame ones; the method was immunoSEQ multiplex PCR. The table has approximately 33,000 clones, 92% seen once. This specimen consisted of CD4+ T cells from peripheral blood mononuclear cells, obtained after pregnancy. These receptors originate from a female donor with multiple sclerosis, enrolled in a pregnancy study. The CDR3 runs from the conserved cysteine through the conserved F or W. The D gene is left open where the match is weak. Size values are once, few and many counts, or a class for expanded clones, and some rows have none.

v_gene: TRBV5-1; j_gene: TRBJ1-1; d_gene: .; len: 14; abundance: few; CDR3aa: CASRLLQGNTEAFF; CDR3nt: TGCGCCAGCAGATTATTACAGGGGAACACTGAAGCTTTCTTT
v_gene: TRBV7-2; j_gene: TRBJ2-3; d_gene: TRBD1; len: 15; abundance: .; CDR3aa: CASSLMGQPTDTQYF; CDR3nt: TGTGCCAGCAGCCTAATGGGACAGCCCACAGATACGCAGTATTTT
v_gene: TRBV18; j_gene: TRBJ2-3; d_gene: TRBD2; len: 15; abundance: .; CDR3aa: CASSLGLGRGDTQYF; CDR3nt: TGTGCCAGCTCCCTGGGACTAGGGAGGGGAGATACGCAGTATTTT
v_gene: TRBV7-2; j_gene: TRBJ2-3; d_gene: .; len: 13; abundance: .; CDR3aa: CASSSSSVDTQYF; CDR3nt: TGTGCCAGCAGCTCCTCGTCGGTGGATACGCAGTATTTT
v_gene: TRBV11-1; j_gene: TRBJ2-3; d_gene: TRBD1; len: 15; abundance: .; CDR3aa: CASSLGDRTTDTQYF; CDR3nt: TGTGCCAGCAGCTTAGGGGACAGGACTACAGATACGCAGTATTTT
v_gene: TRBV6-4; j_gene: TRBJ2-1; d_gene: .; len: 16; abundance: .; CDR3aa: CASSDSIGRATDEQFF; CDR3nt: TGTGCCAGCAGTGACTCGATCGGCAGGGCCACAGATGAGCAGTTCTTC
v_gene: TRBV28; j_gene: TRBJ2-7; d_gene: TRBD1; len: 15; abundance: .; CDR3aa: CASSPPGQGAYEQYF; CDR3nt: TGTGCCAGCAGTCCACCGGGACAGGGGGCCTACGAGCAGTACTTC
v_gene: TRBV18; j_gene: TRBJ2-7; d_gene: TRBD1; len: 15; abundance: .; CDR3aa: CASSSTGRGFYEQYF; CDR3nt: TGTGCCAGCTCCTCGACAGGGAGAGGGTTCTACGAGCAGTACTTC
v_gene: TRBV5-5; j_gene: TRBJ2-2; d_gene: TRBD1; len: 15; abundance: .; CDR3aa: CASSPGTGVGGELFF; CDR3nt: TGTGCCAGCAGCCCGGGGACAGGGGTCGGCGGGGAGCTGTTTTTT
v_gene: TRBV5-1; j_gene: TRBJ1-4; d_gene: TRBD1; len: 15; abundance: .; CDR3aa: CASSLRTGANEKLFF; CDR3nt: TGCGCCAGCAGCTTGAGGACAGGGGCTAATGAAAAACTGTTTTTT
v_gene: TRBV18; j_gene: TRBJ1-2; d_gene: .; len: 14; abundance: .; CDR3aa: CASSPEASNYGYTF; CDR3nt: TGTGCCAGCTCACCAGAAGCGTCTAACTATGGCTACACCTTC
v_gene: TRBV4-2; j_gene: TRBJ1-1; d_gene: .; len: 17; abundance: .; CDR3aa: CASSQAYSTETNTEAFF; CDR3nt: TGTGCCAGCAGCCAAGCCTATTCGACAGAGACGAACACTGAAGCTTTCTTT
v_gene: TRBV27; j_gene: TRBJ2-1; d_gene: TRBD2; len: 14; abundance: once; CDR3aa: CASRKREGYNEQFF; CDR3nt: TGTGCCAGCAGAAAGCGGGAGGGGTACAATGAGCAGTTCTTC
v_gene: TRBV2; j_gene: TRBJ1-3; d_gene: .; len: 14; abundance: .; CDR3aa: CASSENRAGNTIYF; CDR3nt: TGTGCCAGCAGTGAGAACAGGGCTGGAAACACCATATATTTT
v_gene: TRBV19; j_gene: TRBJ1-5; d_gene: .; len: 15; abundance: .; CDR3aa: CASSMGGLGNQPQHF; CDR3nt: TGTGCCAGTAGTATGGGGGGGCTCGGCAATCAGCCCCAGCATTTT
v_gene: TRBV6-6; j_gene: TRBJ1-1; d_gene: .; len: 12; abundance: .; CDR3aa: CASSDRNTEAFF; CDR3nt: TGTGCCAGCAGTGACAGAAACACTGAAGCTTTCTTT
v_gene: TRBV12-5; j_gene: TRBJ2-1; d_gene: TRBD2; len: 20; abundance: .; CDR3aa: CASGLASGTSGRGSYNEQFF; CDR3nt: TGTGCTAGTGGTTTGGCTTCCGGGACTAGCGGGAGAGGGTCCTACAATGAGCAGTTCTTC
v_gene: TRBV9; j_gene: TRBJ1-1; d_gene: .; len: 14; abundance: .; CDR3aa: CASSVGAVDTEAFF; CDR3nt: TGTGCCAGCAGCGTAGGGGCAGTGGACACTGAAGCTTTCTTT
v_gene: TRBV5-6; j_gene: TRBJ1-3; d_gene: .; len: 15; abundance: .; CDR3aa: CASSFGKGAGNTIYF; CDR3nt: TGTGCCAGCAGCTTTGGAAAGGGGGCTGGAAACACCATATATTTT
v_gene: TRBV30; j_gene: TRBJ1-1; d_gene: .; len: 13; abundance: once; CDR3aa: CAWSVLTNTEAFF; CDR3nt: TGTGCCTGGAGTGTACTAACCAACACTGAAGCTTTCTTT